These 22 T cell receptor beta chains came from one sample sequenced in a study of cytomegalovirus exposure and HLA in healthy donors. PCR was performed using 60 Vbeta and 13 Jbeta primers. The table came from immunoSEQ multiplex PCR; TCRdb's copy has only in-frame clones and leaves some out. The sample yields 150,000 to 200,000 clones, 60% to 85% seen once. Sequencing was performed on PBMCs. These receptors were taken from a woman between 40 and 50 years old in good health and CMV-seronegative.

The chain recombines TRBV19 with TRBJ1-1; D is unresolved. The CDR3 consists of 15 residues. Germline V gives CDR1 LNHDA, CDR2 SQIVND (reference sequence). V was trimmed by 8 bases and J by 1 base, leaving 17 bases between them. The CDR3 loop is CASVPGRVSNTEAFF. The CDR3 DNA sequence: TGTGCCAGTGTCCCCGGGCGGGTTTCGAACACTGAAGCTTTCTTT. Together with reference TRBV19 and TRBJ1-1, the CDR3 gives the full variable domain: DGGITQSPKYLFRKEGQNVTLSCEQNLNHDAMYWYRQDPGQGLRLIYYSQIVNDFQKGDIAEGYSVSREKKESFPLTVTSAQKNPTAFYLCASVPGRVSNTEAFFGQGTRLTVV.

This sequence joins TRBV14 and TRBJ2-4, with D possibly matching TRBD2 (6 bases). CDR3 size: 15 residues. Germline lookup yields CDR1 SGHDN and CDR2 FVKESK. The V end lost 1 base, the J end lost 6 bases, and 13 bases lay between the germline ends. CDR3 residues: CASSQGLGPGNIQYF. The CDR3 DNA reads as TGTGCCAGCAGCCAAGGACTAGGCCCGGGAAACATTCAGTACTTC. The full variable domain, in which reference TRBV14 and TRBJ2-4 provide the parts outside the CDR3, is EAGVTQFPSHSVIEKGQTVTLRCDPISGHDNLYWYRRVMGKEIKFLLHFVKESKQDESGMPNNRFLAERTGGTYSTLKVQPAELEDSGVYFCASSQGLGPGNIQYFGAGTRLSVL.

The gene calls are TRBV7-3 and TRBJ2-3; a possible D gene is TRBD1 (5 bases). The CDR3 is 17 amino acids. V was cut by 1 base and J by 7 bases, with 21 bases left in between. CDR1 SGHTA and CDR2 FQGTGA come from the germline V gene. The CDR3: CASSLMRSGPLEYTQYF. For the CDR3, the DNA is TGTGCCAGCAGCTTAATGAGGTCAGGGCCCCTTGAATATACGCAGTATTTT. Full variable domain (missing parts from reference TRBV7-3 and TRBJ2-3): GAGVSQTPSNKVTEKGKYVELRCDPISGHTALYWYRQSLGQGPEFLIYFQGTGAADDSGLPNDRFFAVRPEGSVSTLKIQRTERGDSAVYLCASSLMRSGPLEYTQYFGPGTRLTVL.

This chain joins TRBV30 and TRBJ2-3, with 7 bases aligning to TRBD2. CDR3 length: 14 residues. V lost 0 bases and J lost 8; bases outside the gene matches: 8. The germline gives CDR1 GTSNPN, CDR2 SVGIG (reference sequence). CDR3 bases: TGTGCCTGGAGTGTGTCTGCGGGAGTTAGTACGCAGTATTTT. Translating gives CAWSVSAGVSTQYF.

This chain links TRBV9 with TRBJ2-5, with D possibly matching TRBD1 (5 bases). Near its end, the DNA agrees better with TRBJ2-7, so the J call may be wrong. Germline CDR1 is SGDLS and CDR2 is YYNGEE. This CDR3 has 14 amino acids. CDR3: CASSVEGNSYEQYF. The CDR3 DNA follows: TGTGCCAGCAGCGTAGAGGGGAACTCCTACGAGCAGTACTTC.

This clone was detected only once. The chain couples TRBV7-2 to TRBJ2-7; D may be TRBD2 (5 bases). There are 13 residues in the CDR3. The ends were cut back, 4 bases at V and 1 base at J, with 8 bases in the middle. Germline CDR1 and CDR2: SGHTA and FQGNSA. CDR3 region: CASSWLASYEQYF. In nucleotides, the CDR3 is TGTGCCAGCAGCTGGCTAGCTTCCTACGAGCAGTACTTC.

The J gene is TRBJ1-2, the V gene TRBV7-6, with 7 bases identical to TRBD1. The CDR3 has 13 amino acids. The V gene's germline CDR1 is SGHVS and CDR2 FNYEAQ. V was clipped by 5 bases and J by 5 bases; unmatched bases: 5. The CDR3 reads CASSRGGEYGYTF. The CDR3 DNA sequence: TGTGCCAGCAGCCGAGGGGGCGAATATGGCTACACCTTC. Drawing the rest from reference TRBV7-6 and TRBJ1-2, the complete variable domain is GAGVSQSPRYKVTKRGQDVALRCDPISGHVSLYWYRQALGQGPEFLTYFNYEAQQDKSGLPNDRFSAERPEGSISTLTIQRTEQRDSAMYRCASSRGGEYGYTFGSGTRLTVV.

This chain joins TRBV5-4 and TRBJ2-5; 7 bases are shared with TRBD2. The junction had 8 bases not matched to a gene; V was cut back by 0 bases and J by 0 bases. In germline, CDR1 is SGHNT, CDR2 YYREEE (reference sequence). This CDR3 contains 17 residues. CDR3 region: CASSLGKTGRYQETQYF. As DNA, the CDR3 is TGTGCCAGCAGCTTGGGAAAAACCGGGAGGTACCAAGAGACCCAGTACTTC.

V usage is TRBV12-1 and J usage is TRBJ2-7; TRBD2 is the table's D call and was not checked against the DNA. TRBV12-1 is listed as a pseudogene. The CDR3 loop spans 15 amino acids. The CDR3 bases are TGTGCCAGCAGCCGTAATCGGGGAAGCTCCTACGAGCAGTACTTC. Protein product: CASSRNRGSSYEQYF.

In nucleotides, the CDR3 is TGCAGCGCGAGCAGGACTAGCGGGAGGAGCTCCTACAATGAGCAGTTCTTC. It translates to CSASRTSGRSSYNEQFF. The gene calls are TRBV29-1 and TRBJ2-1; TRBD2 aligns across 14 bases. Germline values: CDR1 SQVTM, CDR2 ANQGSEA. The CDR3 spans 17 residues. The V segment lost 7 bases and the J segment 0 bases; nucleotides outside the gene matches: 8.

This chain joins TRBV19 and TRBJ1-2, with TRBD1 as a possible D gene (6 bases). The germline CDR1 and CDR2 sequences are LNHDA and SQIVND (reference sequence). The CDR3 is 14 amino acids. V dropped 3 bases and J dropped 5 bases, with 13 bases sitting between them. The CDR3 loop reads CASSIEGGRYGYTF. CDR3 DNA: TGTGCCAGTAGTATTGAAGGGGGAAGATATGGCTACACCTTC.

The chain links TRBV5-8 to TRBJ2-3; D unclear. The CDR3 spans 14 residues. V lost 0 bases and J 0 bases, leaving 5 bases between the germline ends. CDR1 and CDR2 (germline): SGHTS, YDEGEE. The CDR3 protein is CASSLVASTDTQYF. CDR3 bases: TGTGCCAGCAGCTTGGTGGCAAGCACAGATACGCAGTATTTT. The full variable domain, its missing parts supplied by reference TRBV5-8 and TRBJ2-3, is EAGVTQSPTHLIKTRGQQATLRCSPISGHTSVYWYQQALGLGLQFLLWYDEGEERNRGNFPPRFSGRQFPNYSSELNVNALELEDSALYLCASSLVASTDTQYFGPGTRLTVL.

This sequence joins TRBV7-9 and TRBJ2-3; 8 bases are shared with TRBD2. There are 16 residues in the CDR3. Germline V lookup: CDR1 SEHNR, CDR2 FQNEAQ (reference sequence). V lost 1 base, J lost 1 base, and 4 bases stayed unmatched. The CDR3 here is CASSLVLAGRTDTQYF. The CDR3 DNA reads TGTGCCAGCAGCTTAGTTTTAGCGGGGCGCACAGATACGCAGTATTTT. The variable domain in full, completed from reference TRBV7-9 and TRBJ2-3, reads DTGVSQNPRHKITKRGQNVTFRCDPISEHNRLYWYRQTLGQGPEFLTYFQNEAQLEKSRLLSDRFSAERPKGSFSTLEIQRTEQGDSAMYLCASSLVLAGRTDTQYFGPGTRLTVL.

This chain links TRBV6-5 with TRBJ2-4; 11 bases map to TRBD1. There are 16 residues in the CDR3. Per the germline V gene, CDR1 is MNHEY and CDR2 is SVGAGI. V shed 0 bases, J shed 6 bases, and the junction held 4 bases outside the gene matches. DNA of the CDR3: TGTGCCAGCAGTTACTCTCGGACAGGGGGCTTAAACATTCAGTACTTC. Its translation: CASSYSRTGGLNIQYF.

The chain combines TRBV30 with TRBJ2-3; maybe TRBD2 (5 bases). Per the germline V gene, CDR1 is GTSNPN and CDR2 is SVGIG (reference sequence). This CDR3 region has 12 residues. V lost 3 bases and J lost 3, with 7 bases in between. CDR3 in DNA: TGTGCCTGGAGAGGACTTACAGATACGCAGTATTTT. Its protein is CAWRGLTDTQYF.

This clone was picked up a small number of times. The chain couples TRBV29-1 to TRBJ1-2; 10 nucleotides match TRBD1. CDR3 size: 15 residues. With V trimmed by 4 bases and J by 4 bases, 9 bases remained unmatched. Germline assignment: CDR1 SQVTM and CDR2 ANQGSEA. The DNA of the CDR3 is TGCAGCGTTGCTACCGGGACAGGGGCTGTCTATGGCTACACCTTC. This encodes CSVATGTGAVYGYTF. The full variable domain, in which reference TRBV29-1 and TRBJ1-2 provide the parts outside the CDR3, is SAVISQKPSRDICQRGTSLTIQCQVDSQVTMMFWYRQQPGQSLTLIATANQGSEATYESGFVIDKFPISRPNLTFSTLTVSNMSPEDSSIYLCSVATGTGAVYGYTFGSGTRLTVV.

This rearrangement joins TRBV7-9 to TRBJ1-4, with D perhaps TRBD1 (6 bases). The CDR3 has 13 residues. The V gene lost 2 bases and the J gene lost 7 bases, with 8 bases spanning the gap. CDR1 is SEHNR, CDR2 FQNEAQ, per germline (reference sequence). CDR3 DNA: TGTGCCAGCAGCTTACTAGGGGGTGAAAAACTGTTTTTT. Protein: CASSLLGGEKLFF.

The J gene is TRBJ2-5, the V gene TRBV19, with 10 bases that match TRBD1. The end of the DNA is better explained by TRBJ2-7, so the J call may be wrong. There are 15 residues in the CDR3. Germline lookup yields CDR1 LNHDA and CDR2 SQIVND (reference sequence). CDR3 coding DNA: TGTGCCAGTAGTACCCAGGGACAGGGGTGGCACGAGCAGTACTTC. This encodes CASSTQGQGWHEQYF.

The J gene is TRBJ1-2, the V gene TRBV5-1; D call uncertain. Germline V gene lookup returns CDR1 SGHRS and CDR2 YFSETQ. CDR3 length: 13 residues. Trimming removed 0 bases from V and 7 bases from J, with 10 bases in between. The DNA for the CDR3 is TGCGCCAGCAGCTTGGATGACAATCGTGGCTACACCTTC. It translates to CASSLDDNRGYTF. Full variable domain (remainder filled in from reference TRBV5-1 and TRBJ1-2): KAGVTQTPRYLIKTRGQQVTLSCSPISGHRSVSWYQQTPGQGLQFLFEYFSETQRNKGNFPGRFSGRQFSNSRSEMNVSTLELGDSALYLCASSLDDNRGYTFGSGTRLTVV.

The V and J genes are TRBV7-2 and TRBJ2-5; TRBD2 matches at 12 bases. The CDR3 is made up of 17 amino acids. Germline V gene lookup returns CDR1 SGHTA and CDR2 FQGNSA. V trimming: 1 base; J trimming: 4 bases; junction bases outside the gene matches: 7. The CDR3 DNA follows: TGTGCCAGCAGCTTAGTGGGACTAGCGGGTATCGGAGAGACCCAGTACTTC. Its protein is CASSLVGLAGIGETQYF.

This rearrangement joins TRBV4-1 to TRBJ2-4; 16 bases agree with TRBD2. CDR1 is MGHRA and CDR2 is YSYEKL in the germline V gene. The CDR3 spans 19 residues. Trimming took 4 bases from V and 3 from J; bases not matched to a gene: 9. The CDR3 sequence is CASSPRPGTSGRGKNIQYF. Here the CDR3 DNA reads TGCGCCAGCAGCCCCCGCCCCGGGACTAGCGGGAGGGGCAAAAACATTCAGTACTTC.

This CDR3 is CASSMGLAGVDEQYV. The CDR3 nucleotides read TGTGCCAGCAGCATGGGACTAGCGGGAGTCGACGAGCAGTACGTC. This chain links TRBV5-6 with TRBJ2-7; 14 nucleotides match TRBD2. The CDR3 has 15 amino acids. Germline V gene lookup returns CDR1 SGHDT and CDR2 YYEEEE. Germline trimming cut 4 bases from V and 5 bases from J; bases unmatched to any gene: 5.